The 32 T cell receptor beta chains below were found in one sample sequenced in a study of T cells in Graves' hyperthyroidism and ophthalmopathy. Amplified TCR beta CDR3 regions derived from RNA transcripts. HTBI primers were used for first-round RT-PCR of the TCR CDR3. TCRdb used MiXCR to reprocess the multiplex PCR reads, holding one entry per CDR3 protein. The sample consists of hundreds of thousands of distinct CDR3 sequences, roughly 15% of them appearing once. Sequencing input: blood. The source is a woman in her 40s with Graves' ophthalmopathy.

This clonotype was counted many times. The chain carries TRBV9 and TRBJ2-5; either TRBD1 or TRBD2 may supply D (5 bases each). This CDR3 has 15 residues. V lost 5 bases and J lost 5, with 19 bases in between. CDR1 and CDR2 (germline): SGDLS, YYNGEE. CDR3 in amino acids: CASSRGVSNFETQYF. The CDR3, as DNA: TGTGCCAGCAGTCGGGGCGTCAGCAATTTCGAGACCCAGTACTTC.

This clonotype occurred many times. The gene calls are TRBV5-1 and TRBJ2-4; possible D gene TRBD2, 6 bases. This CDR3 has 16 residues. V was trimmed by 4 bases and J by 2 bases, leaving 16 bases between them. Germline-derived CDR1 and CDR2 are SGHRS and YFSETQ. CDR3 amino acids: CASSEEGSPPKNIQYF. The CDR3 DNA is TGCGCCAGCAGCGAGGAGGGGAGCCCTCCCAAAAACATTCAGTACTTC.

This clonotype was picked up many times. The chain carries TRBV12-3 or TRBV12-4 and TRBJ1-5, with a tentative D call TRBD1 (6 bases). V was shortened by 3 bases and J by 7 bases, with 13 bases between the two germline ends. The CDR3 spans 14 residues. CDR3 in amino acids: CASSFTGGGQPQHF. The CDR3, as DNA: TGTGCCAGCAGTTTTACGGGGGGCGGGCAGCCCCAGCATTTT.

In its sample, this clonotype was seen many times. Here the CDR3 DNA reads TGTGCCAGCAGCTTAGACTCCAGGGGGCTGGACACCGGGGAGCTGTTTTTT. This encodes CASSLDSRGLDTGELFF. The rearrangement joins TRBV11-2 to TRBJ2-2; 8 nucleotides agree with TRBD1. CDR1 is SGHAT, CDR2 FQNNGV, per germline. The CDR3 sequence is 17 residues long. V dropped 0 bases and J dropped 3; count of bases not matched to a gene: 6.

This clonotype has at least ten counts. J is TRBJ1-1 and V is TRBV6-1; perhaps TRBD1 as D (5 bases). CDR3 length equals 14 residues. V shed 6 bases and J shed 2 bases, with 13 bases lying between them. Germline CDR1 reads MNHNS; CDR2 reads SASEGT. CDR3 DNA sequence: TGTGCCAGCAGCCTCAGGGTGGGTAACACTGAAGCTTTCTTT. Translation gives CASSLRVGNTEAFF.

This clonotype occurred many times. The chain uses TRBV20-1 and TRBJ1-2; tentatively, D is TRBD1 (5 bases). Trimming removed 4 bases at V and 8 bases at J, with 20 bases between. CDR3 length equals 14 residues. Germline V gene data show CDR1 as DFQATT and CDR2 as SNEGSKA (reference sequence). DNA of the CDR3: TGCAGTGCTAAGACCGGGACTTTAATACTGGGCTACACCTTC. This codes for CSAKTGTLILGYTF.

The chain couples TRBV6-2 or TRBV6-3 to TRBJ2-5, with 8 bases aligning to TRBD1. J gave up 3 bases and V 1 base, and 13 bases lay outside the gene matches. The CDR3 covers 18 residues. CDR1 is MNHEY and CDR2 is SVGEGT in the germline V gene. This CDR3 reads CASSYWVVGQGREETQYF. In nucleotides, the CDR3 is TGTGCCAGCAGTTACTGGGTGGTTGGACAGGGAAGGGAAGAGACCCAGTACTTC.

There are a few counts of this clonotype. This sequence joins TRBV28 and TRBJ1-3; unclear D gene. The CDR3 has 17 amino acids. V lost 6 bases and J 1 base, leaving 19 bases between the germline ends. Germline loops: CDR1 MDHEN, CDR2 SYDVKM. CDR3 in amino acids: CASRAGPGPPSGNTIYF. As DNA, the CDR3 is TGTGCCAGCAGAGCCGGTCCGGGCCCACCTTCTGGAAACACCATATATTTT.

This clonotype was recorded many times. The rearrangement uses TRBV12-3 or TRBV12-4 and TRBJ1-5, with TRBD1 matching over 7 bases. The CDR3 has 14 residues. Trimming at V came to 4 bases and at J to 7 bases, leaving 7 bases not matched to a gene. Here the CDR3 DNA reads TGTGCCAGCAGTTCCACAGGGGATGTACAGCCCCAGCATTTT. Its translation is CASSSTGDVQPQHF.

The CDR3 bases are TGTGCCAGCAGCCTACTAGCAACCACAGATACGCAGTATTTT. Amino acids: CASSLLATTDTQYF. The gene calls are TRBV11-2 and TRBJ2-3, with D perhaps matching TRBD2 (6 bases). Deletions cut 5 bases from V and 2 bases from J, with 11 bases between. The CDR3 sequence is 14 residues long. Germline CDR1 SGHAT, CDR2 FQNNGV.

The chain has TRBV29-1 and TRBJ2-2; D perhaps matches TRBD1 (5 bases). CDR3 length: 15 residues. Germline V gene sequence: CDR1 SQVTM, CDR2 ANQGSEA. The V end lost 5 bases, the J end lost 1 base, and 14 bases lay between the germline ends. The DNA for the CDR3 is TGCAGCGTTAGTCCGTCGCAGGGGAACACCGGGGAGCTGTTTTTT. Translating gives CSVSPSQGNTGELFF.

The V gene is TRBV10-3, the J gene TRBJ2-7, with D perhaps matching TRBD1 or TRBD2 (6 bases each). The CDR3 is 13 amino acids. V was pared by 4 bases and J by 4 bases, with 11 bases between. Germline CDR1 ENHRY, CDR2 SYGVKD. CDR3 DNA sequence: TGTGCCATCAGTGGGGGGGCCTTTTACGAGCAGTACTTC. It translates to CAISGGAFYEQYF.

Only a few counts were recorded for this clonotype. This rearrangement joins TRBV6-5 to TRBJ1-2, with D perhaps matching TRBD1 (5 bases). Trimming pared 4 bases from V and 6 bases from J, leaving 12 bases between. Germline lookup yields CDR1 MNHEY and CDR2 SVGAGI. This CDR3 is built from 13 residues. The CDR3 DNA reads TGTGCCAGCAGTTGGGGCTATAAGGATGGCTACACCTTC. It is translated as CASSWGYKDGYTF.

The table lists this clonotype with a few counts. V and J are TRBV5-1 and TRBJ1-1; D call uncertain. Trimming removed 3 bases at V and 4 bases at J, with 13 bases between. The germline gives CDR1 SGHRS, CDR2 YFSETQ. The CDR3 is 14 amino acids. The DNA of the CDR3 is TGCGCCAGCAGCTCTCTAGGGTTCGGCACTGAAGCTTTCTTT. This translates into CASSSLGFGTEAFF.

Ten or more counts support this clonotype. V is TRBV7-9 and J is TRBJ2-5; 8 nucleotides agree with TRBD2. Germline values: CDR1 SEHNR, CDR2 FQNEAQ (reference sequence). J was trimmed by 3 bases and V by 4 bases; bases with no gene match: 7. This CDR3 spans 15 amino acids. The CDR3 spells CASSSRGAGEETQYF. For the CDR3, the DNA is TGTGCCAGCAGCTCCCGGGGAGCGGGGGAAGAGACCCAGTACTTC.

In its sample, this clonotype was seen many times. The V call is TRBV28, the J call TRBJ1-5; no reliable D call. The CDR3 is 13 amino acids. Germline V lookup: CDR1 MDHEN, CDR2 SYDVKM. The V end was cut by 1 base, the J end by 6 bases, with 7 bases between. DNA of the CDR3: TGTGCCAGCAGTTTATTCGGTCGTCAGCCCCAGCATTTT. Amino acids: CASSLFGRQPQHF.

This clonotype appeared many times. This chain links TRBV20-1 with TRBJ2-7; possible D gene TRBD1, 5 bases. This CDR3 has 14 amino acids. Trimming removed 1 base at V and 3 bases at J, with 13 bases between. In germline, CDR1 is DFQATT, CDR2 SNEGSKA (reference sequence). This CDR3 reads CSARGGRPVYEQYF. DNA of the CDR3: TGCAGTGCTAGAGGGGGCAGGCCAGTCTACGAGCAGTACTTC.

This clonotype was seen just once. The chain is built from TRBV6-1 and TRBJ1-1; no reliable D call. Germline CDR1 and CDR2: MNHNS and SASEGT. The CDR3 extends over 14 amino acids. Trimming left V 3 bases short and J 5 bases short, with 13 bases between. The CDR3 coding sequence is TGTGCCAGCAGTGAGTTGGGTATGCGGACTGAAGCTTTCTTT. It encodes CASSELGMRTEAFF.

This clonotype was counted many times. This sequence joins TRBV6-2 or TRBV6-3 and TRBJ2-5; D might be TRBD1 or TRBD2, each matching 5 bases. This CDR3 is 14 amino acids long. V shed 5 bases and J shed 4 bases, with 14 bases lying between them. Per the germline V gene, CDR1 is MNHEY and CDR2 is SVGEGT. The CDR3 DNA reads TGTGCCAGCAGTAACCCAGGGAGTGTAGAGACCCAGTACTTC. Protein product: CASSNPGSVETQYF.

Ten or more counts support this clonotype. The rearrangement joins TRBV6-2 or TRBV6-3 to TRBJ2-2; 9 bases are shared with TRBD2. Germline trimming cut 6 bases from V and 2 bases from J; bases unmatched to any gene: 4. The CDR3 has 15 amino acids. The germline gives CDR1 MNHEY, CDR2 SVGEGT. The CDR3 DNA reads as TGTGCCAGCAGCACAGCGGGAGGTAACACCGGGGAGCTGTTTTTT. Protein sequence: CASSTAGGNTGELFF.

This clonotype has at least ten counts. The chain is built from TRBV18 and TRBJ2-7; the match to TRBD2 covers 13 bases. Unmatched junction bases numbered 3, after V lost 5 bases and J lost 2 bases. The CDR3 spans 15 residues. In germline, CDR1 is KGHSH, CDR2 LQKENI. The CDR3 nucleotides are TGTGCCAGCTCAGGACTAGCGGGAGAAGCCTACGAGCAGTACTTC. It codes for CASSGLAGEAYEQYF.

The chain uses TRBV6-5 and TRBJ2-4; D remains ambiguous. CDR3 size: 15 residues. V was pared by 4 bases and J by 0 bases, with 10 bases between. Germline loops: CDR1 MNHEY, CDR2 SVGAGI. This CDR3 is CASSSHYRAKNIQYF. CDR3 DNA sequence: TGTGCCAGCAGTTCCCACTACCGAGCCAAAAACATTCAGTACTTC.

Ten or more counts support this clonotype. This sequence joins TRBV6-1 and TRBJ2-7; 8 nucleotides line up with TRBD1. The CDR3 loop spans 17 amino acids. J gave up 6 bases and V 1 base, and 14 bases lay outside the gene matches. The germline V gene encodes CDR1 MNHNS and CDR2 SASEGT. DNA of the CDR3: TGTGCCAGCAGTGAAGTTCAGGGGGCCATGCACGGTACCGAGCAGTACTTC. As protein: CASSEVQGAMHGTEQYF.

The sample holds one count of this clonotype. V usage is TRBV6-9 and J usage is TRBJ2-2; perhaps TRBD2 as D (6 bases). Looked up from germline, CDR1 is MNHGY and CDR2 is SVAAGI. V gave up 6 bases and J gave up 1 base, with 15 bases separating them. The CDR3 has 16 amino acids. In nucleotides, the CDR3 is TGTGCCAGCAGGGGGGGAGATATTCGGAACACCGGGGAGCTGTTTTTT. Amino acid sequence: CASRGGDIRNTGELFF.

The chain joins TRBV6-1 to TRBJ1-1; TRBD1 is a possible D gene (6 bases). The V gene's germline CDR1 is MNHNS and CDR2 SASEGT. Trimming cost V 4 bases and J 4 bases, with 13 bases left between them. This CDR3 is 14 amino acids long. The CDR3 protein is CASSARQVPTEAFF. In DNA form, the CDR3 reads TGTGCCAGCAGTGCGAGACAGGTGCCCACTGAAGCTTTCTTT.

This sequence joins TRBV6-5 and TRBJ2-5, with a weak D call TRBD2 (5 bases). Deletions cut 6 bases from V and 3 bases from J, with 11 bases between. The germline gives CDR1 MNHEY, CDR2 SVGAGI. This CDR3 has 13 amino acids. DNA for the CDR3: TGTGCCAGCAGAACCGGGATCAAAGAGACCCAGTACTTC. Its translation is CASRTGIKETQYF.

This clonotype occurred many times. The genes are TRBV11-1 and TRBJ1-1, with D uncertain. Trimming cost V 9 bases and J 1 base, with 12 bases left between them. Germline loops: CDR1 SGHAT, CDR2 FQDESV (reference sequence). This CDR3 has 13 amino acids. The CDR3 reads CASAVGQNTEAFF. For the CDR3, the DNA is TGTGCCAGTGCAGTAGGGCAGAACACTGAAGCTTTCTTT.

This clonotype has at least ten counts. This chain uses TRBV2 with TRBJ2-2, with a weak D call TRBD2 (6 bases). The length of the CDR3 is 13 residues. The germline V gene has CDR1 SNHLY and CDR2 FYNNEI. V was cut by 6 bases and J by 3 bases, with 8 bases left in between. The CDR3 bases are TGTGCCAGCAGCCAGCGGGACACCGGGGAGCTGTTTTTT. Amino acids: CASSQRDTGELFF.

This clonotype was counted many times. The chain couples TRBV6-1 to TRBJ2-7; D not certain. The ends were cut back, 3 bases at V and 5 bases at J, with 14 bases in the middle. This CDR3 region has 14 residues. Germline lookup yields CDR1 MNHNS and CDR2 SASEGT. Here the CDR3 DNA reads TGTGCCAGCAGTGATTTCGGACCGTACCACGAGCAGTACTTC. Its translation is CASSDFGPYHEQYF.

The chain couples TRBV27 to TRBJ1-1; D gene unclear. This CDR3 comprises 13 residues. Trimming cost V 0 bases and J 3 bases, with 5 bases left between them. From germline, CDR1 is MNHEY and CDR2 SMNVEV (reference sequence). The CDR3 spells CASSLSYYTEAFF. DNA for the CDR3: TGTGCCAGCAGTTTATCCTACTACACTGAAGCTTTCTTT.

The chain carries TRBV3-1 and TRBJ1-2, with 10 bases matching TRBD1. This CDR3 is built from 13 residues. Germline CDR1 LGHDT, CDR2 YNNKEL (reference sequence). J lost 8 bases, V lost 4 bases, and 4 bases had no gene match. CDR3 in DNA: TGTGCCAGCAGCCGACGGGACAGGGGAGGCTACACCTTC. Encoded protein: CASSRRDRGGYTF.

This clonotype was seen more than once but under ten times. The chain couples TRBV29-1 to TRBJ2-7; a weak D match, TRBD1 (6 bases). The CDR3 sequence is 12 residues long. The V end lost 8 bases, the J end lost 0 bases, and 11 bases lay between the germline ends. Germline V gives CDR1 SQVTM, CDR2 ANQGSEA. The CDR3 DNA sequence: TGCAGCATCCGGGACAACTCCTACGAGCAGTACTTC. Translation gives CSIRDNSYEQYF.